This TCR beta chain appears in the sequencing data of a study of early T cells in non-severe SARS-CoV-2 infection. Background on the study: The sequenced material was bulk RNA from unsorted whole blood, and its chains were unpaired.

Regarding the study as a whole: VDJdb matching favored anti-spike CD8 responses, missing private and CD4 specificities.

The germline V gene encodes CDR1 MDHEN and CDR2 SYDVKM. The CDR3 sequence is 12 residues long. V lost 8 bases, J lost 5 bases, and 13 bases lay in between. Individual cDNA molecules were tagged with unique molecular identifiers, the study reported. Via MiXCR, TCRdb re-called the 5' RACE reads, giving one row per CDR3 protein. The sample yields some 81,000 distinct CDR3 sequences, 9% to 10% seen once. This clonotype was picked up a small number of times. The antigen is not known. The rearrangement links TRBV28 to TRBJ2-7; either TRBD1 or TRBD2 may fit D (5 bases each). Material for sequencing was whole blood. The TCR sequence derives from an adult who was a healthcare worker with PCR-confirmed SARS-CoV-2 infection or an uninfected control (not recorded which). This CDR3 is CASGGISHEQYF. The CDR3 coding sequence is TGTGCCAGCGGGGGTATATCCCACGAGCAGTACTTC.